This entry concerns a single T cell receptor beta chain. This sample is part of a study of blood T cell repertoires in COVID-19. The wider study: Acute-phase and convalescent COVID-19 samples originated in the United States, Italy and Spain. PBMCs, B-cell-depleted T cells, or T cells were the source of the cDNA or gDNA that made up the material.

Clinical history reported by participants formed the basis on which cohorts were assigned. Symptom resolution, clearance, or two negative PCRs marked donors in Cohort 3 as recovered. The table came from immunoSEQ multiplex PCR; TCRdb's copy has only in-frame clones and leaves some out. This table holds some 170,000 clones, 75% to 85% found once. The sequenced material came from PBMCs or T cells enriched from blood (not recorded which). This sequence originates from a middle-aged man who had recovered from COVID-19.

The CDR3 bases are TGTGCCAGCAGCTTTAGAGCGGGAGAGACCCAGTACTTC. As protein: CASSFRAGETQYF. The V gene is TRBV7-6, the J gene TRBJ2-5; D is possibly TRBD2 (6 bases). In germline, CDR1 is SGHVS, CDR2 FNYEAQ. Trimming took off 3 bases at V and 4 bases at J, with 9 bases between the two ends. The CDR3 runs to 13 residues.